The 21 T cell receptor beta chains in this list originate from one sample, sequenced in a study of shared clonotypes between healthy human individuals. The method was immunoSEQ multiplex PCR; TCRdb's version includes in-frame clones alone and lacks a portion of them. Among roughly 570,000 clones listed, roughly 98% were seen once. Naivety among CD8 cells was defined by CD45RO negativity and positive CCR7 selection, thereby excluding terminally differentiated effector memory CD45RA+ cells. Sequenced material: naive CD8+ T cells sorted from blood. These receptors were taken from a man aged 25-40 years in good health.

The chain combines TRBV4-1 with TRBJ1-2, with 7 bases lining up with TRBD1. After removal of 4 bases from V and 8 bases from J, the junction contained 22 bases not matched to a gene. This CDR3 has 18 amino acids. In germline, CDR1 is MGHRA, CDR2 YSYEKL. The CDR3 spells CASSPRAGQDNSKWGYTF. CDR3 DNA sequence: TGCGCCAGCAGCCCTCGGGCAGGACAGGACAACTCTAAGTGGGGCTACACCTTC.

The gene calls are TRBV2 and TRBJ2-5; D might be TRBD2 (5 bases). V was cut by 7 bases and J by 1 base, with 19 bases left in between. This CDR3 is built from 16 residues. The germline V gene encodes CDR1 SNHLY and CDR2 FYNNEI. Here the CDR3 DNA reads TGTGCCAGCACCTCGACTATTGGCACCCTCCAAGAGACCCAGTACTTC. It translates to CASTSTIGTLQETQYF.

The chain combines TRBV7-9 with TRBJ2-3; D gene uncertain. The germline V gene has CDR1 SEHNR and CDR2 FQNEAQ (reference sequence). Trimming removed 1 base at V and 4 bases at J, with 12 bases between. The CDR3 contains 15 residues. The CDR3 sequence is CASSLVVSGSDTQYF. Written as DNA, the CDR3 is TGTGCCAGCAGCTTAGTTGTGTCCGGGTCAGATACGCAGTATTTT.

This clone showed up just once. DNA for the CDR3: TGTGCCAGCAGTTTCGAGCTGGCAACCTACAATGAGCAGTTCTTC. It is translated as CASSFELATYNEQFF. The V and J genes are TRBV28 and TRBJ2-1; no clear D. The CDR3 runs 15 residues. Looked up from germline, CDR1 is MDHEN and CDR2 is SYDVKM. Trimming took off 3 bases at V and 2 bases at J, with 11 bases between the two ends.

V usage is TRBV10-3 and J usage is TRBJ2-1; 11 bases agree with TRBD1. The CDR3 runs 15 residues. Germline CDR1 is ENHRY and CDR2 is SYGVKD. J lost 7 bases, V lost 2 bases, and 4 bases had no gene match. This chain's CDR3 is CAISEPGQGGNEQFF. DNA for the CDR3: TGTGCCATCAGTGAGCCGGGACAGGGGGGGAATGAGCAGTTCTTC.

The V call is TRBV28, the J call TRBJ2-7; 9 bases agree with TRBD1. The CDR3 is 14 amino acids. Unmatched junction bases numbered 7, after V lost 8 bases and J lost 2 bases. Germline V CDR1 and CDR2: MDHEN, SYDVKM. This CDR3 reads CASQNRGPPYEQYF. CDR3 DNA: TGTGCCAGCCAAAACAGGGGGCCCCCCTACGAGCAGTACTTC. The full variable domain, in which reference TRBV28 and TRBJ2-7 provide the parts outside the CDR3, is DVKVTQSSRYLVKRTGEKVFLECVQDMDHENMFWYRQDPGLGLRLIYFSYDVKMKEKGDIPEGYSVSREKKERFSLILESASTNQTSMYLCASQNRGPPYEQYFGPGTRLTVT.

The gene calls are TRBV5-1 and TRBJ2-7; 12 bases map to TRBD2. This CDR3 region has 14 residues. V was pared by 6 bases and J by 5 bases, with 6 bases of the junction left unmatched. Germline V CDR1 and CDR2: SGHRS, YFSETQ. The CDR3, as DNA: TGCGCCAGCAAGCTAGCGGGAGGGGTGAACGAGCAGTACTTC. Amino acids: CASKLAGGVNEQYF.

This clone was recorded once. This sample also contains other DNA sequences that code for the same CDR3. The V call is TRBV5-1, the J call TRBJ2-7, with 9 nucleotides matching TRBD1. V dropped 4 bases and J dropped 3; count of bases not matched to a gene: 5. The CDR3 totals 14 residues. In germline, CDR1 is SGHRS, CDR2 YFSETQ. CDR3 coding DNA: TGCGCCAGCAGCCCCGGGACAGGGAGCTACGAGCAGTACTTC. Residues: CASSPGTGSYEQYF.

The CDR3 sequence: CASSLSPYEQYF. The CDR3 nucleotides are TGTGCCAGCAGCCTAAGCCCCTACGAGCAGTACTTC. This chain connects TRBV6-5 to TRBJ2-7; D is unclear. The CDR3 runs to 12 residues. Germline CDR1 MNHEY, CDR2 SVGAGI. V lost 6 bases and J lost 2, with 8 bases in between.

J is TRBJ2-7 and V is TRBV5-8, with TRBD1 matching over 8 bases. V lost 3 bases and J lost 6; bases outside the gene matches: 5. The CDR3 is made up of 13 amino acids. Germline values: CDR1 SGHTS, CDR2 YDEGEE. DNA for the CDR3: TGTGCCAGCAGCTACCAGGGGGCTGGCGAGCAGTACTTC. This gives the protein CASSYQGAGEQYF.

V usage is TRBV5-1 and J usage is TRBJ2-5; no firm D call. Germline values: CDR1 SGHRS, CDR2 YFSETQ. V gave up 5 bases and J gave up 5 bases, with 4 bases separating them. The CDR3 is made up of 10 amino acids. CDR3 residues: CASRAETQYF. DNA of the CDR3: TGCGCCAGCAGAGCTGAGACCCAGTACTTC.

The CDR3 DNA sequence: TGTGCCAGCAGTTACGGTCTAGCGGGCTACGAGCAGTACTTC. It codes for CASSYGLAGYEQYF. The chain employs TRBV6-6 and TRBJ2-7; 8 nucleotides align to TRBD2. Trimming took 2 bases from V and 3 from J; bases not matched to a gene: 3. The V gene's germline CDR1 is MNHNY and CDR2 SVGAGI (reference sequence). This CDR3 has 14 amino acids.

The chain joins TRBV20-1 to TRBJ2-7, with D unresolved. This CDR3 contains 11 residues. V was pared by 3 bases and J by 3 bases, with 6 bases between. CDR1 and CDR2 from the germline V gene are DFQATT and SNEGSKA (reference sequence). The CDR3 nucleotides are TGCAGTGCTAGGATAGACTACGAGCAGTACTTC. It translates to CSARIDYEQYF.

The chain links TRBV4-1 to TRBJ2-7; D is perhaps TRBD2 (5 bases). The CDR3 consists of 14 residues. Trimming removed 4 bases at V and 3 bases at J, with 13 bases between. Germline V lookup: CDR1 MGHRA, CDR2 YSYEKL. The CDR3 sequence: CASSPRDSNYEQYF. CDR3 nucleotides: TGCGCCAGCAGCCCCCGGGATTCCAACTACGAGCAGTACTTC.

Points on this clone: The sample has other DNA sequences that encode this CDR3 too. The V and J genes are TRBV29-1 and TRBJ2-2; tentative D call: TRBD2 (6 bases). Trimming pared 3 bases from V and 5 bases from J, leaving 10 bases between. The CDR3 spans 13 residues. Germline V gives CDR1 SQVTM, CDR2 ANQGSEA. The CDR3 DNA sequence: TGCAGCGTTGAGGAGGGCGGAACCGGGGAGCTGTTTTTT. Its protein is CSVEEGGTGELFF.

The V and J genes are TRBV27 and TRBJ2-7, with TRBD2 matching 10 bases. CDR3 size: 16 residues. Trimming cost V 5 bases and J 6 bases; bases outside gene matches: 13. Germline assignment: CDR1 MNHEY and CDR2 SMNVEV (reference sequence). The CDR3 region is CASSPPRLAGAGEQYF. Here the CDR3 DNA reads TGTGCCAGCAGTCCTCCTAGGCTAGCGGGAGCGGGCGAGCAGTACTTC.

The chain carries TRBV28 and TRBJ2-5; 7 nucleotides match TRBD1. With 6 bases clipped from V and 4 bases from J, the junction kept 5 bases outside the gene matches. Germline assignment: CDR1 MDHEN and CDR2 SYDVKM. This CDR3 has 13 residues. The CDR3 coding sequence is TGTGCCAGCAGACTGACAGGGCCAGAGACCCAGTACTTC. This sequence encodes CASRLTGPETQYF.

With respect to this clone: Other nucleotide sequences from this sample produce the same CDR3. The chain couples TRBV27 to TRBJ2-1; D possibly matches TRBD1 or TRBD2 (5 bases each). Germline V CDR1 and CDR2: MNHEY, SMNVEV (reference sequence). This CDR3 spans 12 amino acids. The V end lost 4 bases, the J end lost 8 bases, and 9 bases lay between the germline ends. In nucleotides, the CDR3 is TGTGCCAGCAGTTCCCGGGGCCATGAGCAGTTCTTC. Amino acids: CASSSRGHEQFF.

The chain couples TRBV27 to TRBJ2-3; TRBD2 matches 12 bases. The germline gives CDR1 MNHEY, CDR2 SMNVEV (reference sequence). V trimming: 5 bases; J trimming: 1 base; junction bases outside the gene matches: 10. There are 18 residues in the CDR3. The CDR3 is CASSLAGGPSRGTDTQYF. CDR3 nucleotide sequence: TGTGCCAGCAGTCTAGCGGGAGGGCCCTCTCGGGGCACAGATACGCAGTATTTT.

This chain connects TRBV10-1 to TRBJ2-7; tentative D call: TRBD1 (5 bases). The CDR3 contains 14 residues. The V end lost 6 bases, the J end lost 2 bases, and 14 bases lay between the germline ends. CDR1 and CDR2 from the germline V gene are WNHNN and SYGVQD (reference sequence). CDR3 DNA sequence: TGCGCCAGCAGCGCGCCGGACATCACCTACGAGCAGTACTTC. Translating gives CASSAPDITYEQYF.

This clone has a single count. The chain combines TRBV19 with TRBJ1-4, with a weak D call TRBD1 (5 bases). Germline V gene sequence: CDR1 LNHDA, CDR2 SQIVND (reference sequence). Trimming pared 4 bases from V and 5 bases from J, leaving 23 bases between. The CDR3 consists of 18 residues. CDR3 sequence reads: CASSTARFTGLQNEKLFF. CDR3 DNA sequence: TGTGCCAGTAGTACGGCGCGTTTCACGGGACTCCAGAATGAAAAACTGTTTTTT. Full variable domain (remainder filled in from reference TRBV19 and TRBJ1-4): DGGITQSPKYLFRKEGQNVTLSCEQNLNHDAMYWYRQDPGQGLRLIYYSQIVNDFQKGDIAEGYSVSREKKESFPLTVTSAQKNPTAFYLCASSTARFTGLQNEKLFFGSGTQLSVL.